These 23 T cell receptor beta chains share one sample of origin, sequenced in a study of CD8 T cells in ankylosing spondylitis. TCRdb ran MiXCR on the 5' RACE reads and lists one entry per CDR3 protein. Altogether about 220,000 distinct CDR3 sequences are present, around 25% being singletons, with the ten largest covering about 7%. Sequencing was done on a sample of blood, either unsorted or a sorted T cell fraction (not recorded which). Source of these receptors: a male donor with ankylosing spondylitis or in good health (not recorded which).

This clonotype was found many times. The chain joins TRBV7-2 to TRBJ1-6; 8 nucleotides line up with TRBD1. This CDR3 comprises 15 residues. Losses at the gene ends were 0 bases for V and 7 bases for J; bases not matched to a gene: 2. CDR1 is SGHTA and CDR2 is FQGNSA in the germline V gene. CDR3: CASSLAQGANSPLHF. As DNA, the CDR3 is TGTGCCAGCAGCTTAGCTCAGGGGGCAAATTCACCCCTCCACTTT.

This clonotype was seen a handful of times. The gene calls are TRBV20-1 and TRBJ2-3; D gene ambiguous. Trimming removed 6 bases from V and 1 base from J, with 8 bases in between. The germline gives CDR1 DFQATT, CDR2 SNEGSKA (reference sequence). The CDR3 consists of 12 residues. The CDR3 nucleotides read TGCAGTGCCCCTTTGGGCACAGATACGCAGTATTTT. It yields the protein CSAPLGTDTQYF.

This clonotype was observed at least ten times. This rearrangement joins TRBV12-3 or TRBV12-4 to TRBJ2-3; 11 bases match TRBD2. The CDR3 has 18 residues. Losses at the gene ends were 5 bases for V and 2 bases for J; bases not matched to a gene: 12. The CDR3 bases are TGTGCCAGCAGTCGGATCCGAGGGACTAGCGGAACCACAGATACGCAGTATTTT. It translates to CASSRIRGTSGTTDTQYF.

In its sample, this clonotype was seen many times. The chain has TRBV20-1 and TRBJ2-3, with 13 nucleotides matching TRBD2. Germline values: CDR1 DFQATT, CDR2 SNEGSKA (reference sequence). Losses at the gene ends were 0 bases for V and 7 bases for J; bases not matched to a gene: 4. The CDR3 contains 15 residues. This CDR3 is CSARELAGGGNTQYF. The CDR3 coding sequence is TGCAGTGCTAGAGAACTAGCGGGGGGGGGGAATACGCAGTATTTT.

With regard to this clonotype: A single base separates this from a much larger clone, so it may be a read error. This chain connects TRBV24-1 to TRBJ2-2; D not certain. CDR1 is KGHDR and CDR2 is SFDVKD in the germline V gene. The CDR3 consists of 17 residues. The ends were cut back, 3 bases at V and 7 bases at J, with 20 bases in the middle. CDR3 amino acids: CATSDARGANEDGELFF. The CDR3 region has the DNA TGTGCCACCAGTGATGCGCGTGGAGCGAACGAGGACGGGGAGCTGTTTTTT.

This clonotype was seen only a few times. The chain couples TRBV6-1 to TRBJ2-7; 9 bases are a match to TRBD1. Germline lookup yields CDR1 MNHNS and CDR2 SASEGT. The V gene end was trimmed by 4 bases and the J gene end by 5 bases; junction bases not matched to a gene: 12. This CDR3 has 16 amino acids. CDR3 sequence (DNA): TGTGCCAGCAGTGCGCCCCCCGGGACAGGGAGCCACGAGCAGTACTTC. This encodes CASSAPPGTGSHEQYF.

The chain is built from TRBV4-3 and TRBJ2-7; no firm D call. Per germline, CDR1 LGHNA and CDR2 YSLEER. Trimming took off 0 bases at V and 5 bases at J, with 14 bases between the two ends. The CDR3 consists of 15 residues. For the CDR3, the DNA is TGCGCCAGCAGCCAAGACGCAGGACCGGAAAACGAGCAGTACTTC. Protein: CASSQDAGPENEQYF.

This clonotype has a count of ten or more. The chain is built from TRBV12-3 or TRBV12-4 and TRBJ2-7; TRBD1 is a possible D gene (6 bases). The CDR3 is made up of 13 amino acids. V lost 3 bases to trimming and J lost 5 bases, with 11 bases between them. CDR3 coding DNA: TGTGCCAGCAGTTTCAGGGGAGTGGACGAGCAGTACTTC. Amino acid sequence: CASSFRGVDEQYF.

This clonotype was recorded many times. The CDR3 reads CAISGTSGSYEQYF. The CDR3, as DNA: TGTGCCATCAGTGGGACTAGCGGGAGTTACGAGCAGTACTTC. The chain is built from TRBV10-3 and TRBJ2-7; 13 bases are shared with TRBD2. Trimming took 4 bases from V and 4 from J; bases not matched to a gene: 1. CDR3 length equals 14 residues. Germline loops: CDR1 ENHRY, CDR2 SYGVKD.

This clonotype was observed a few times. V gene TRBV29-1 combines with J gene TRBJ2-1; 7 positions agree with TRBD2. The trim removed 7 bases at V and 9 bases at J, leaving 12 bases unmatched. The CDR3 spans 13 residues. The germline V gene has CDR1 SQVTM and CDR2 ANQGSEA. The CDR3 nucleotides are TGCAGCGGAGGACTAGTCGGATTGGGTGAGCAGTTCTTC. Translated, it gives CSGGLVGLGEQFF.

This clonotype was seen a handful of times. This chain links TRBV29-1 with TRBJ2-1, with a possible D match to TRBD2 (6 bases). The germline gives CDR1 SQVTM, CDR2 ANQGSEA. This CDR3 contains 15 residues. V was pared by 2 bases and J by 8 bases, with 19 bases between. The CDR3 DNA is TGCAGCGTTGAATTACGCAGGGAGGAGGGCGATGAGCAGTTCTTC. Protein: CSVELRREEGDEQFF.

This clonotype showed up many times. The CDR3 sequence: CASSEYPGGANYGYTF. DNA for the CDR3: TGTGCCAGCAGTGAATACCCGGGCGGAGCTAACTATGGCTACACCTTC. V and J are TRBV25-1 and TRBJ1-2; D call uncertain. The CDR3 contains 16 residues. Per the germline V gene, CDR1 is MGHDK and CDR2 is SYGVNS. Trimming took off 0 bases at V and 0 bases at J, with 11 bases between the two ends.

CDR3 amino acids: CASSQEAASNNEQFF. The CDR3 DNA reads TGTGCCAGCAGCCAAGAGGCGGCTAGTAACAATGAGCAGTTCTTC. The J gene is TRBJ2-1, the V gene TRBV4-2; D is uncertain. The V end was cut by 0 bases, the J end by 5 bases, with 11 bases between. The germline gives CDR1 LGHNA, CDR2 YNFKEQ. This CDR3 has 15 residues.

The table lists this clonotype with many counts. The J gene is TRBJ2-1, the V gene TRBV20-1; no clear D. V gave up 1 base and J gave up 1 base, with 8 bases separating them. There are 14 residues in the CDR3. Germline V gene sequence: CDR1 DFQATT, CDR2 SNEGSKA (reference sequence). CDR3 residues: CSARGLRSYNEQFF. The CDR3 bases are TGCAGTGCTAGAGGGTTGAGGTCCTACAATGAGCAGTTCTTC.

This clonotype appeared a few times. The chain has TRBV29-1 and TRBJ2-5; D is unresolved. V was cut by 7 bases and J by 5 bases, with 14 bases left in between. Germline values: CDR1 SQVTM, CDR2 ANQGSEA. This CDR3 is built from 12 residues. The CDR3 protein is CSAVQPAETQYF. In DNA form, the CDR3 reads TGCAGCGCTGTACAGCCGGCGGAGACCCAGTACTTC. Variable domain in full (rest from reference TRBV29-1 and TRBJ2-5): SAVISQKPSRDICQRGTSLTIQCQVDSQVTMMFWYRQQPGQSLTLIATANQGSEATYESGFVIDKFPISRPNLTFSTLTVSNMSPEDSSIYLCSAVQPAETQYFGPGTRLLVL.

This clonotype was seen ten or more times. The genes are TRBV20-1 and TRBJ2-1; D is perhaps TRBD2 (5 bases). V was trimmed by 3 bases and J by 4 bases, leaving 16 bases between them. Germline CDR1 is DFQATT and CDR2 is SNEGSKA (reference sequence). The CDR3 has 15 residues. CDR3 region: CSARRVGQTYNEQFF. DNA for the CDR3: TGCAGTGCTAGGCGGGTCGGTCAGACATACAATGAGCAGTTCTTC.

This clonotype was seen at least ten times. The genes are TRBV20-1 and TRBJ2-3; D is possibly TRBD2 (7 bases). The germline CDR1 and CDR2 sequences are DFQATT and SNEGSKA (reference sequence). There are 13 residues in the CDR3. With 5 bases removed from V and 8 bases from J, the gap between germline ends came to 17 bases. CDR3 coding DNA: TGCAGTGCTTCTCTAGCGGAGGGGGGTACGCAGTATTTT. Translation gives CSASLAEGGTQYF.

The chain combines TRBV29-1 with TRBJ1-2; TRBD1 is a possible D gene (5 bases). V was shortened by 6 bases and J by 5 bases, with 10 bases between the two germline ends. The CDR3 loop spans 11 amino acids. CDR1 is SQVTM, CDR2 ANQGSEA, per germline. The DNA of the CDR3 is TGCAGCGTAATGGGGGAGTATGGCTACACCTTC. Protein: CSVMGEYGYTF.

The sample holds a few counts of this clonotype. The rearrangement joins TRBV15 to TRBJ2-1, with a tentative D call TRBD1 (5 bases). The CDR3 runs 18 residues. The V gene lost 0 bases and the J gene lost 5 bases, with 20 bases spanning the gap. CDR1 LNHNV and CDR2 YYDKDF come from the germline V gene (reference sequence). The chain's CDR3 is CATSRDPLVGQTNNEQFF. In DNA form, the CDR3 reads TGTGCCACCAGCAGAGATCCTTTGGTGGGGCAGACCAACAATGAGCAGTTCTTC.

CDR3 protein: CASRGYRERGQPQHF. The DNA for the CDR3 is TGTGCCAGCAGAGGGTACAGGGAGAGAGGTCAGCCCCAGCATTTT. This chain uses TRBV12-3 or TRBV12-4 with TRBJ1-5; D possibly corresponds to TRBD1 (6 bases). This CDR3 has 15 amino acids. The V end lost 6 bases, the J end lost 6 bases, and 18 bases lay between the germline ends.

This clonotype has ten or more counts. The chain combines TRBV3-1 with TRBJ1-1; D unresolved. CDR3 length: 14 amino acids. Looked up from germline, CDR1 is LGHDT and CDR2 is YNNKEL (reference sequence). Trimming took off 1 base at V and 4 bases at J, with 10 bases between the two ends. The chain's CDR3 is CASSQARRGTEAFF. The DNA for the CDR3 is TGTGCCAGCAGCCAAGCCCGGCGGGGCACTGAAGCTTTCTTT.

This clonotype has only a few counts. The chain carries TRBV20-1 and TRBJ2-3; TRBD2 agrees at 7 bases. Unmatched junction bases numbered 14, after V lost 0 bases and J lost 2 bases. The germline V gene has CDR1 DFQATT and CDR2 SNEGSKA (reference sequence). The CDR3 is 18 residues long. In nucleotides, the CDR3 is TGCAGTGCTAGAGAAAATCTAGCGGAGACCGCTAACACAGATACGCAGTATTTT. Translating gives CSARENLAETANTDTQYF.

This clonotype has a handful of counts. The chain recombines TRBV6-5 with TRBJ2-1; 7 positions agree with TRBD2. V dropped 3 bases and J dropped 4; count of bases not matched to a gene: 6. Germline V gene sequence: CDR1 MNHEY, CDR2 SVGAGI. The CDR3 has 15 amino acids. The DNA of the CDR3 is TGTGCCAGCAGTTATGCGGGGGTAGGGTACAATGAGCAGTTCTTC. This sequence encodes CASSYAGVGYNEQFF.